Listed here is a single TCR beta chain. The antigen remains undetermined. Germline CDR1 reads SGHKS; CDR2 reads YYEKEE (reference sequence). The length of the CDR3 is 14 residues. V was cut by 4 bases and J by 2 bases, with 13 bases left in between. These data originate in a study of neoadjuvant nivolumab and ipilimumab in lung cancer. TCRdb's table, derived via immunoSEQ multiplex PCR, lists solely in-frame clones and lacks some. There are tens of thousands of clones in the sample; 82% occur only once, and under 30% lies in the top ten. Notes on the study in general: Compared with tumor-adjacent uninvolved lung, resected tumors showed greater richness and clonality.

This TCR derives from an adult with non-small cell lung cancer. The specimen comprised peripheral blood, sampled before neoadjuvant nivolumab, alone or with ipilimumab. This chain links TRBV5-5 with TRBJ2-7, with a possible D match to TRBD2 (6 bases). The CDR3 region is CASSPGTATYEQYF. The CDR3 DNA is TGTGCCAGCAGCCCCGGGACTGCCACCTACGAGCAGTACTTC.